This entry lists 30 T cell receptor beta chains sequenced from one sample in a study of PD-L1 blockade in urothelial cancer. Specified time point: peripheral blood 6 weeks after treatment start. Data came from immunoSEQ multiplex PCR; TCRdb stores just in-frame clones and leaves some out. Of more than 60,000 clones in the sample, about 90% are singletons; the top ten hold about 11%. The input for sequencing was PBMCs, taken around atezolizumab (anti-PD-L1) treatment. The source is a man aged 60 to 69 with urothelial cancer.

The DNA for the CDR3 is TGTGCCAGCAGCGCCTACCTCGGGACAGATGGAAACACCATATATTTT. Translation gives CASSAYLGTDGNTIYF. The V call is TRBV7-8, the J call TRBJ1-3, with 7 bases identical to TRBD1. With V trimmed by 5 bases and J by 3 bases, 10 bases remained unmatched. Germline CDR1 is SGHVS and CDR2 is FQNEAQ. The CDR3 length is 16 residues. Full variable domain (missing parts from reference TRBV7-8 and TRBJ1-3): GAGVSQSPRYKVAKRGQDVALRCDPISGHVSLFWYQQALGQGPEFLTYFQNEAQLDKSGLPSDRFFAERPEGSVSTLKIQRTQQEDSAVYLCASSAYLGTDGNTIYFGEGSWLTVV.

J is TRBJ2-5 and V is TRBV2; D is uncertain. Trimming took off 0 bases at V and 13 bases at J, with 12 bases between the two ends. Germline CDR1 and CDR2: SNHLY and FYNNEI. The length of the CDR3 is 12 residues. The CDR3 region has the DNA TGTGCCAGCAGTGAAGCCCGGTACTCACGGTACTTC. This sequence encodes CASSEARYSRYF.

This clone showed up just once. V usage is TRBV11-1 and J usage is TRBJ2-5; the match to TRBD2 covers 12 bases. Germline loops: CDR1 SGHAT, CDR2 FQDESV (reference sequence). V lost 0 bases and J lost 5; bases outside the gene matches: 13. This CDR3 is 19 amino acids long. As DNA, the CDR3 is TGTGCCAGCAGCTTAGCCCCATGGGGGGCTAGCGGGAGGGGGGAGACCCAGTACTTC. Translated: CASSLAPWGASGRGETQYF.

The chain carries TRBV7-2 and TRBJ2-5; weak D call: TRBD1 (5 bases). This CDR3 has 16 amino acids. The V gene lost 5 bases and the J gene lost 1 base, with 17 bases spanning the gap. In germline, CDR1 is SGHTA, CDR2 FQGNSA. CDR3 sequence (DNA): TGTGCCAGCAGCCCCAGGGCCTCAAGGATCCAAGAGACCCAGTACTTC. Protein sequence: CASSPRASRIQETQYF.

The V call is TRBV15, the J call TRBJ2-2; possibly TRBD1 for D (5 bases). CDR3 length equals 16 residues. Trimming removed 5 bases at V and 0 bases at J, with 13 bases between. The V gene's germline CDR1 is LNHNV and CDR2 YYDKDF (reference sequence). Written as DNA, the CDR3 is TGTGCCACCAGCCTTCTATGGGGCGCGAACACCGGGGAGCTGTTTTTT. Its protein product is CATSLLWGANTGELFF.

The gene calls are TRBV6-1 and TRBJ2-7; TRBD1 agrees at 9 bases. CDR1 and CDR2 (germline): MNHNS, SASEGT. This CDR3 comprises 14 residues. The V gene end was trimmed by 6 bases and the J gene end by 7 bases; junction bases not matched to a gene: 10. CDR3 protein: CASSDRGVYEEQYF. The CDR3 DNA is TGTGCCAGCAGCGACAGGGGGGTCTATGAGGAGCAGTACTTC.

In this sample, this clone turned up once. The V gene is TRBV9, the J gene TRBJ2-5; no clear D gene. The V end lost 4 bases, the J end lost 5 bases, and 12 bases lay between the germline ends. The CDR3 length is 13 residues. CDR1 is SGDLS, CDR2 YYNGEE, per germline. DNA of the CDR3: TGTGCCAGCAGCACCGAGTTCCGTGAGACCCAGTACTTC. Residues: CASSTEFRETQYF. The full variable domain, rest sourced from reference TRBV9 and TRBJ2-5, is DSGVTQTPKHLITATGQRVTLRCSPRSGDLSVYWYQQSLDQGLQFLIQYYNGEERAKGNILERFSAQQFPDLHSELNLSSLELGDSALYFCASSTEFRETQYFGPGTRLLVL.

The chain joins TRBV7-3 to TRBJ1-1, with D unclear. Germline CDR1 reads SGHTA; CDR2 reads FQGTGA. Trimming stripped 4 bases from V and 0 bases from J, with 12 bases between. The CDR3 loop spans 15 amino acids. As DNA, the CDR3 is TGTGCCAGCAGCTCTAGTAGCACGGTGAACACTGAAGCTTTCTTT. Its protein product is CASSSSSTVNTEAFF.

The chain uses TRBV9 and TRBJ2-2, with 8 bases that match TRBD2. The J segment lost 1 base and the V segment lost 0 bases, leaving 2 bases of the junction unmatched. Germline CDR1 reads SGDLS; CDR2 reads YYNGEE. This CDR3 region has 16 residues. The CDR3 reads CASSVGLAGNTGELFF. The CDR3 region has the DNA TGTGCCAGCAGCGTAGGGCTAGCGGGGAACACCGGGGAGCTGTTTTTT. Supplemented by reference TRBV9 and TRBJ2-2, the full variable domain reads DSGVTQTPKHLITATGQRVTLRCSPRSGDLSVYWYQQSLDQGLQFLIQYYNGEERAKGNILERFSAQQFPDLHSELNLSSLELGDSALYFCASSVGLAGNTGELFFGEGSRLTVL.

DNA of the CDR3: TGTGCCAGTACCAGAACCTCTAACTATGGCTACACCTTC. Translated: CASTRTSNYGYTF. The chain carries TRBV19 and TRBJ1-2; the D is unclear. The CDR3 length is 13 residues. The germline V and J ends were trimmed by 7 bases and 0 bases, with 9 bases remaining between them. CDR1 is LNHDA and CDR2 is SQIVND in the germline V gene (reference sequence).

This chain uses TRBV7-3 with TRBJ2-3; the match to TRBD1 covers 7 bases. CDR1 is SGHTA and CDR2 is FQGTGA in the germline V gene. Germline trimming cut 5 bases from V and 2 bases from J; bases unmatched to any gene: 10. The CDR3 length is 16 residues. The CDR3 spells CASSPFGTAYTDTQYF. The CDR3, as DNA: TGTGCCAGCAGCCCCTTCGGGACAGCCTACACAGATACGCAGTATTTT.

V and J are TRBV5-1 and TRBJ2-1; 12 positions agree with TRBD2. V trimming: 4 bases; J trimming: 8 bases; junction bases outside the gene matches: 13. Per the germline V gene, CDR1 is SGHRS and CDR2 is YFSETQ. CDR3 length: 17 residues. The CDR3 region is CASSRVPSGGALYEQFF. Here the CDR3 DNA reads TGCGCCAGCAGCCGTGTCCCTAGCGGGGGGGCCCTCTATGAGCAGTTCTTC.

This rearrangement joins TRBV27 to TRBJ2-1, with D possibly being TRBD1 (6 bases). This CDR3 contains 18 residues. V was clipped by 2 bases and J by 5 bases, with 22 bases between them. Germline assignment: CDR1 MNHEY and CDR2 SMNVEV (reference sequence). This CDR3 is CASSLLSLRGFSHNEQFF. The CDR3 nucleotides are TGTGCCAGCAGTTTACTCAGTCTCAGGGGCTTTTCCCACAATGAGCAGTTCTTC.

This chain uses TRBV7-8 with TRBJ2-6; a possible D gene is TRBD2 (6 bases). Between the trimmed V and J ends, which lost 2 bases and 1 base, there was a span of 9 bases. CDR1 and CDR2 from the germline V gene are SGHVS and FQNEAQ. This CDR3 is 16 amino acids long. The CDR3 sequence: CASSLSGLSGANVLTF. CDR3 DNA: TGTGCCAGCAGCTTAAGCGGGCTATCTGGGGCCAACGTCCTGACTTTC.

This clone was observed a few times. The genes are TRBV28 and TRBJ2-3; D possibly corresponds to TRBD1 (5 bases). Trimming pared 6 bases from V and 6 bases from J, leaving 13 bases between. The germline gives CDR1 MDHEN, CDR2 SYDVKM. The CDR3 loop spans 13 amino acids. The CDR3 is CASSSSHRDTQYF. The CDR3 DNA reads as TGTGCCAGCAGCTCCTCTCACAGGGATACGCAGTATTTT.

The V call is TRBV10-3, the J call TRBJ1-3, with D unclear. Germline CDR1 ENHRY, CDR2 SYGVKD. The CDR3 covers 17 residues. V lost 0 bases and J 0 bases, leaving 12 bases between the germline ends. CDR3 region: CAISESKRPFSGNTIYF. The CDR3, as DNA: TGTGCCATCAGTGAGTCGAAGAGGCCCTTCTCTGGAAACACCATATATTTT.

This chain joins TRBV7-9 and TRBJ2-3; 8 nucleotides align to TRBD2. The CDR3 is 15 residues long. CDR1 SEHNR and CDR2 FQNEAQ come from the germline V gene (reference sequence). Trimming took 3 bases from V and 2 from J; bases not matched to a gene: 4. In nucleotides, the CDR3 is TGTGCCAGCAGCTTCAATAGCGGGAACACAGATACGCAGTATTTT. It encodes CASSFNSGNTDTQYF.

The J gene is TRBJ1-1, the V gene TRBV6-1; TRBD1 matches 11 bases. The trim removed 6 bases at V and 6 bases at J, leaving 9 bases unmatched. The CDR3 is 15 residues long. In germline, CDR1 is MNHNS, CDR2 SASEGT. The CDR3, as DNA: TGTGCCAGCAGGAGGACAGGGGGCAATCGCGCTGAAGCTTTCTTT. This sequence encodes CASRRTGGNRAEAFF.

The rearrangement joins TRBV6-5 to TRBJ1-5, with unresolved D. There are 13 residues in the CDR3. Trimming shortened V by 6 bases and J by 4 bases, and 10 bases separated the two germline ends. The germline V gene has CDR1 MNHEY and CDR2 SVGAGI. As DNA, the CDR3 is TGTGCCAGCAGCCCCCCCGGGAATCAGCCCCAGCATTTT. Its protein product is CASSPPGNQPQHF.

The chain carries TRBV19 and TRBJ1-5; D is unresolved. CDR1 and CDR2 (germline): LNHDA, SQIVND (reference sequence). Trimming removed 4 bases at V and 0 bases at J, with 10 bases between. The CDR3 loop spans 15 amino acids. CDR3 region: CASSTLFYSNQPQHF. In nucleotides, the CDR3 is TGTGCCAGTAGTACGCTATTTTATAGCAATCAGCCCCAGCATTTT.

Only one count was recorded for this clone. J is TRBJ2-7 and V is TRBV4-2; TRBD1 is a possible D gene (6 bases). The germline gives CDR1 LGHNA, CDR2 YNFKEQ. The ends were cut back, 0 bases at V and 2 bases at J, with 14 bases in the middle. The CDR3 loop spans 16 amino acids. This CDR3 is CASSQEVVGQTYEQYF. CDR3 in DNA: TGTGCCAGCAGCCAAGAAGTGGTAGGACAGACCTACGAGCAGTACTTC.

CDR3 in DNA: TGTGCCAGCAGTGAATTGCGGGGGGTTTACAATGAGCAGTTCTTC. It encodes CASSELRGVYNEQFF. The chain employs TRBV6-1 and TRBJ2-1, with TRBD2 matching 8 bases. The J segment lost 4 bases and the V segment lost 2 bases, leaving 4 bases of the junction unmatched. The CDR3 length is 15 residues. The V gene's germline CDR1 is MNHNS and CDR2 SASEGT.

The chain joins TRBV7-2 to TRBJ1-2; TRBD1 aligns across 8 bases. This CDR3 region has 13 residues. Germline V gives CDR1 SGHTA, CDR2 FQGNSA. J lost 7 bases, V lost 2 bases, and 3 bases had no gene match. CDR3 residues: CASSLSQGGGYTF. Here the CDR3 DNA reads TGTGCCAGCAGCTTATCACAGGGGGGTGGCTACACCTTC.

The chain is built from TRBV10-3 and TRBJ1-5; TRBD1 agrees at 9 bases. Germline-derived CDR1 and CDR2 are ENHRY and SYGVKD. Trimming removed 0 bases from V and 2 bases from J; junction bases left unmatched: 8. CDR3 length equals 18 residues. The DNA of the CDR3 is TGTGCCATCAGTGAGTCGAAGGGACAGGGACGAGGCAATCAGCCCCAGCATTTT. Encoded protein: CAISESKGQGRGNQPQHF.

The chain has TRBV4-1 and TRBJ1-5; 12 bases agree with TRBD1. V was clipped by 8 bases and J by 5 bases; unmatched bases: 7. Germline lookup yields CDR1 MGHRA and CDR2 YSYEKL. The CDR3 is 15 amino acids. CDR3 in DNA: TGCGCCAGCGACCCGGGACAGGGGGCGGATCAGCCCCAGCATTTT. Translating gives CASDPGQGADQPQHF.

The rearrangement joins TRBV5-5 to TRBJ1-5; possible D gene TRBD1, 5 bases. Germline CDR1 SGHKS, CDR2 YYEKEE (reference sequence). The germline V and J ends were trimmed by 0 bases and 7 bases, with 14 bases remaining between them. This CDR3 has 15 residues. The CDR3 DNA is TGTGCCAGCAGCTTGGAGGGTGGGGGAGGCCAGCCCCAGCATTTT. Residues: CASSLEGGGGQPQHF.

V and J are TRBV6-6 and TRBJ1-2; D might be TRBD1 (6 bases). The germline V gene encodes CDR1 MNHNY and CDR2 SVGAGI (reference sequence). Deletions cut 2 bases from V and 8 bases from J, with 18 bases between. This CDR3 comprises 15 residues. CDR3 DNA: TGTGCCAGCAGTTACCTAAAGCCAGGGGTTGGCGGCTACACCTTC. It encodes CASSYLKPGVGGYTF.

The chain joins TRBV6-5 to TRBJ1-2; maybe TRBD1 (5 bases). Trimming removed 4 bases at V and 2 bases at J, with 11 bases between. The CDR3 is 14 amino acids. CDR1 MNHEY and CDR2 SVGAGI come from the germline V gene. The CDR3 DNA is TGTGCCAGCAGTTCAGGGCTTGTCAACTATGGCTACACCTTC. It encodes CASSSGLVNYGYTF.

The V and J genes are TRBV11-2 and TRBJ2-1; no definite D call. CDR3 length: 13 residues. Trimming shortened V by 1 base and J by 10 bases, and 11 bases separated the two germline ends. The germline gives CDR1 SGHAT, CDR2 FQNNGV. CDR3 residues: CASSLGQSREQFF. The CDR3 DNA sequence: TGTGCCAGCAGCTTAGGACAATCAAGGGAGCAGTTCTTC. Full variable domain (remainder filled in from reference TRBV11-2 and TRBJ2-1): EAGVAQSPRYKIIEKRQSVAFWCNPISGHATLYWYQQILGQGPKLLIQFQNNGVVDDSQLPKDRFSAERLKGVDSTLKIQPAKLEDSAVYLCASSLGQSREQFFGPGTRLTVL.

This clone was detected once. The chain couples TRBV4-1 to TRBJ1-6; 7 bases fit TRBD1. The length of the CDR3 is 17 residues. Germline CDR1 reads MGHRA; CDR2 reads YSYEKL. V lost 0 bases, J lost 11 bases, and 13 bases stayed unmatched. The chain's CDR3 is CASSQEDGRSGGPPLHF. The CDR3 region has the DNA TGCGCCAGCAGCCAAGAAGATGGTCGGTCAGGGGGGCCACCCCTCCACTTT.